This T cell receptor (beta chain) was captured by sequencing in a study of blood T cell repertoires in COVID-19. Assay used: immunoSEQ multiplex PCR; TCRdb lists only in-frame clones, some missing. The sample yields approximately 220,000 clones, more than 65% seen once. Trimming removed 5 bases at V and 4 bases at J, with 13 bases between. The CDR3 is 14 residues long. The germline V gene encodes CDR1 SGHDT and CDR2 YYEEEE. The sample consisted of peripheral blood. The V gene is TRBV5-6, the J gene TRBJ1-5; weak D call: TRBD1 (6 bases). The TCR comes from a woman older than 75 with acute or convalescent COVID-19. The DNA for the CDR3 is TGTGCCAGCAGGTCCCGGACAGCGAATCAGCCCCAGCATTTT. Its translation: CASRSRTANQPQHF.